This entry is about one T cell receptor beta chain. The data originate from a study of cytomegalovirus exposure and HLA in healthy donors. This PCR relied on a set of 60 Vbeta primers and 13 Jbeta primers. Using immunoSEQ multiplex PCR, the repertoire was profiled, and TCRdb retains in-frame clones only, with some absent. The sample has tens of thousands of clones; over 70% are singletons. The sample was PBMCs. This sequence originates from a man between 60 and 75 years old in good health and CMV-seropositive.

The CDR3: CASSLDGVGYEQYF. DNA for the CDR3: TGTGCCAGCAGTCTCGACGGGGTAGGGTACGAGCAGTACTTC. The V call is TRBV6-5, the J call TRBJ2-7, with D maybe TRBD2 (5 bases). The length of the CDR3 is 14 residues. V dropped 5 bases and J dropped 4 bases, with 15 bases sitting between them. Germline V gives CDR1 MNHEY, CDR2 SVGAGI.